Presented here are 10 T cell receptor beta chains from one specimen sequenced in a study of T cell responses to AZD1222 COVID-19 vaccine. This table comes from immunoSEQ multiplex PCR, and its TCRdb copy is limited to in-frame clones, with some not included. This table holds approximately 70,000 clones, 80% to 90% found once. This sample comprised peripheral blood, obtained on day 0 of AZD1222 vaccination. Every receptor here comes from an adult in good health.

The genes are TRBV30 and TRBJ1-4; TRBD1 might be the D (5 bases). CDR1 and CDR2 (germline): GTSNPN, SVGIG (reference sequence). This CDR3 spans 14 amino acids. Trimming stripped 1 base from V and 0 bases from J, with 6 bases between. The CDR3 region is CAWSEGPTNEKLFF. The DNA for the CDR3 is TGTGCCTGGAGTGAGGGACCAACTAATGAAAAACTGTTTTTT.

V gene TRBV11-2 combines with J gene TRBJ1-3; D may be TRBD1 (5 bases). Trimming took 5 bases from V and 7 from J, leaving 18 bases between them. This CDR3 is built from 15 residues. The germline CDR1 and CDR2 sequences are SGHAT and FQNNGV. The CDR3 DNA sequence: TGTGCCAGCAGCCCCAGGTCGGGGGGTTGGAACACCATATATTTT. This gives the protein CASSPRSGGWNTIYF.

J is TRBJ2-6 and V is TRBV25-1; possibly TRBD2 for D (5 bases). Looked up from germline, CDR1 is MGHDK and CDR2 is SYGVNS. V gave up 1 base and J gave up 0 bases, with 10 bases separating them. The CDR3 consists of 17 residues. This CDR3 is CASSESRGISGANVLTF. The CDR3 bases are TGTGCCAGCAGTGAATCGCGAGGGATCTCTGGGGCCAACGTCCTGACTTTC.

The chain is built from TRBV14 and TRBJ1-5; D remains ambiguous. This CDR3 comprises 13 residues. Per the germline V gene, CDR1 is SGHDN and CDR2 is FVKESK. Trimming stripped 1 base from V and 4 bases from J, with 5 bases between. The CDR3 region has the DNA TGTGCCAGCAGCCAAGGTCCTAATCAGCCCCAGCATTTT. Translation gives CASSQGPNQPQHF. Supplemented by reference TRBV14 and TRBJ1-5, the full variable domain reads EAGVTQFPSHSVIEKGQTVTLRCDPISGHDNLYWYRRVMGKEIKFLLHFVKESKQDESGMPNNRFLAERTGGTYSTLKVQPAELEDSGVYFCASSQGPNQPQHFGDGTRLSIL.

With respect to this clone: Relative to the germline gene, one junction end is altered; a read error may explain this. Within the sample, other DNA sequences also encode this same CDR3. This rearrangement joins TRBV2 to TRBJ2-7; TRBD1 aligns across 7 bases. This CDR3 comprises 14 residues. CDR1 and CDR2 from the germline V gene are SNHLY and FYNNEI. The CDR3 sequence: CASRVGQLVLEQYF. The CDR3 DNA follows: TGTGCCAGCAGGGTGGGACAGCTAGTCTTGGAGCAATACTTC.

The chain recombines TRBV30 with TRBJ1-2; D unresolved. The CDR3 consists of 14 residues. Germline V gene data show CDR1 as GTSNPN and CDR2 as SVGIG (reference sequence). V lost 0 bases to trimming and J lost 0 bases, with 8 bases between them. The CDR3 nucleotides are TGTGCCTGGAGTGTGTTTCGGACTAACTATGGCTACACCTTC. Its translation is CAWSVFRTNYGYTF.

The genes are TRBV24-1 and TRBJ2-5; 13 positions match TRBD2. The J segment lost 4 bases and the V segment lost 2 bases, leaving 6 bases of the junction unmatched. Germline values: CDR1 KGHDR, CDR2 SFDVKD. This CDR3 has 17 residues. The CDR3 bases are TGTGCCACCAGTGATTCGTTTCGACTAGCGGGGGGAGAGACCCAGTACTTC. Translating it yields CATSDSFRLAGGETQYF.

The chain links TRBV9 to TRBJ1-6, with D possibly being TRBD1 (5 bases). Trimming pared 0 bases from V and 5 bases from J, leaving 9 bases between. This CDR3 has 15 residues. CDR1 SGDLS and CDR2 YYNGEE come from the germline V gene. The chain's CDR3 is CASSVDFRDNSPLHF. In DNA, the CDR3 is TGTGCCAGCAGCGTAGATTTCAGGGATAATTCACCCCTCCACTTT.

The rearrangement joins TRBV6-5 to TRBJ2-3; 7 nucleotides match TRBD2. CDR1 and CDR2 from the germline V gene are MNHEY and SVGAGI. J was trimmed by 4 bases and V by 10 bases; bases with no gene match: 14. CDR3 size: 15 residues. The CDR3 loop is CAIAVELAAADTQYF. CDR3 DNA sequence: TGTGCCATCGCTGTGGAGCTAGCGGCCGCAGATACGCAGTATTTT.

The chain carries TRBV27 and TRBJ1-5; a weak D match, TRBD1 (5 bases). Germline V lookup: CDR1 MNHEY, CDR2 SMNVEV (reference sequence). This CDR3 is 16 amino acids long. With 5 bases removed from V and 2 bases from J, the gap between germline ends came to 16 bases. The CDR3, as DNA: TGTGCCAGCAGTGGCGGGGCCATCGTTGGCAATCAGCCCCAGCATTTT. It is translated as CASSGGAIVGNQPQHF.